Shown below are 12 T cell receptor beta chains from a single sample sequenced in a study of blood T cell repertoires in COVID-19. The protocol was immunoSEQ multiplex PCR, while the TCRdb copy is restricted to in-frame clones and leaves out a portion. Of 200,000 to 250,000 clones listed, around 81% are singletons. The sample was PBMCs or T cells enriched from blood (not recorded which). The receptors stem from a woman between 45 and 60 years old with acute COVID-19.

This chain connects TRBV4-3 to TRBJ1-6; 8 bases fit TRBD1. V dropped 7 bases and J dropped 7; count of bases not matched to a gene: 9. Germline assignment: CDR1 LGHNA and CDR2 YSLEER. The CDR3 spans 15 residues. The CDR3, as DNA: TGCGCCAGCAAACAAGACAGGGGTGACAATTCACCCCTCCACTTT. Its protein product is CASKQDRGDNSPLHF.

The CDR3 DNA reads as TGTGCCAGCAGCCGGTCGGGGACTCAATCCTACGAGCAGTACTTC. Encoded protein: CASSRSGTQSYEQYF. The chain is built from TRBV28 and TRBJ2-7; maybe TRBD2 (6 bases). CDR1 and CDR2 (germline): MDHEN, SYDVKM. Deletions cut 6 bases from V and 1 base from J, with 16 bases between. The CDR3 loop spans 15 amino acids.

In regard to this clone: An end of the junction does not agree with germline; a read error may underlie this. The chain couples TRBV12-3 or TRBV12-4 to TRBJ2-1, with TRBD2 as a possible D gene (6 bases). The CDR3 contains 12 residues. CDR3 coding DNA: TGTGCCAGCAGCCTAACCGGGAGATCCCCAGTCTTC. Translating gives CASSLTGRSPVF.

In DNA form, the CDR3 reads TGTGCCAGCAGCTTATGGGCCATGAACACTGAAGCTTTCTTT. This sequence encodes CASSLWAMNTEAFF. This chain links TRBV7-2 with TRBJ1-1; D uncertain. Trimming left V 2 bases short and J 0 bases short, with 7 bases between. This CDR3 is built from 14 residues. CDR1 and CDR2 from the germline V gene are SGHTA and FQGNSA.

The chain employs TRBV6-1 and TRBJ1-3; the D gene is possibly TRBD1 (5 bases). Trimming shortened V by 2 bases and J by 4 bases, and 9 bases separated the two germline ends. The CDR3 has 14 residues. Germline CDR1 is MNHNS and CDR2 is SASEGT. CDR3 sequence (DNA): TGTGCCAGCAGTGAAAAGGGGTGGGGAAACACCATATATTTT. Translating gives CASSEKGWGNTIYF.

The rearrangement uses TRBV6-2 or TRBV6-3 and TRBJ2-2; tentative D call: TRBD2 (5 bases). CDR3 length: 17 amino acids. CDR1 is MNHEY and CDR2 is SVGEGT in the germline V gene. V lost 5 bases and J lost 0, with 16 bases in between. CDR3 in DNA: TGTGCCAGCAGTAACCCCGGACGGGGATCGAACACCGGGGAGCTGTTTTTT. It yields the protein CASSNPGRGSNTGELFF.

This clone was observed a single time. The V call is TRBV4-3, the J call TRBJ1-3, with D possibly being TRBD1 (5 bases). Deletions cut 0 bases from V and 0 bases from J, with 12 bases between. The germline CDR1 and CDR2 sequences are LGHNA and YSLEER. The CDR3 has 17 residues. The CDR3 spells CASSQDRVSFSGNTIYF. In DNA form, the CDR3 reads TGCGCCAGCAGCCAAGACAGGGTGAGCTTCTCTGGAAACACCATATATTTT.

The CDR3 nucleotides are TGTGCCTGCAATAACAAATTTGACGAGCAGTACTTC. Its translation: CACNNKFDEQYF. V gene TRBV30 combines with J gene TRBJ2-7; no clear D. This CDR3 is 12 amino acids long. Germline V gene lookup returns CDR1 GTSNPN and CDR2 SVGIG (reference sequence). V gave up 6 bases and J gave up 5 bases, with 14 bases separating them.

The CDR3 sequence is CASSLGGTVRTDTQYF. The CDR3 DNA reads as TGCGCCAGCAGCTTGGGGGGGACAGTTAGGACAGATACGCAGTATTTT. The rearrangement uses TRBV5-1 and TRBJ2-3; TRBD1 matches 7 bases. Germline V gene data show CDR1 as SGHRS and CDR2 as YFSETQ. The J segment lost 3 bases and the V segment lost 0 bases, leaving 7 bases of the junction unmatched. The CDR3 is 16 residues long.

The chain's CDR3 is CASSQASLAVSGEQFF. The CDR3 DNA reads TGTGCCAGCAGCCAAGCATCCCTAGCGGTATCCGGTGAGCAGTTCTTC. The rearrangement links TRBV3-1 (or the pseudogene TRBV3-2) to TRBJ2-1; 7 nucleotides line up with TRBD2. CDR1 LGHDT and CDR2 YNNKEL come from the germline V gene (reference sequence). Germline trimming cut 1 base from V and 9 bases from J; bases unmatched to any gene: 12. CDR3 size: 16 residues.

This chain connects TRBV10-3 to TRBJ1-4; 9 nucleotides align to TRBD1. Germline CDR1 is ENHRY and CDR2 is SYGVKD. Trimming cost V 0 bases and J 10 bases; bases outside gene matches: 9. The CDR3 runs to 16 residues. DNA of the CDR3: TGTGCCATCAGTGAGTCCCCGGGACAGGGAGGAGGAAAACTGTTTTTT. Amino acids: CAISESPGQGGGKLFF.

The chain links TRBV27 to TRBJ2-1; 14 bases are a match to TRBD2. Germline V gene data show CDR1 as MNHEY and CDR2 as SMNVEV (reference sequence). CDR3 size: 19 residues. The J segment lost 0 bases and the V segment lost 7 bases, leaving 11 bases of the junction unmatched. CDR3 sequence: CASTRLRLAGGSSYNEQFF. CDR3 coding DNA: TGTGCCAGCACCCGATTAAGACTAGCGGGAGGGAGCTCCTACAATGAGCAGTTCTTC.